Detailed here is one TCR beta chain. What it recognizes is unknown. Germline CDR1 is MNHEY and CDR2 is SVGAGI. Trimming removed 2 bases from V and 2 bases from J, with 11 bases in between. The CDR3 has 15 residues. TCR cDNA was made by 5'RACE template switching, adding a universal primer site and UMIs. TCRdb re-derived calls from the 5' RACE reads in MiXCR, one entry per CDR3 protein. The sample lists around 600,000 distinct CDR3 sequences; 9% to 15% were seen once. The record originates from a study of T cells after yellow fever vaccination. Study information: It was SMART-Seq v4 Ultra Low Input that prepared the fractions with low cell numbers.

General study results and limits: Contaminants from the bulk population, in the form of abundant clonotypes, could be found in FACS-sorted repertoires. Reappearance after the booster was observed for most primary-vaccination clones (roughly 97% CD4, approximately 90% CD8).

This receptor was obtained from a man aged 30 to 45 who received the YFV17D yellow fever vaccine. The V gene is TRBV6-5, the J gene TRBJ2-3; a possible D gene is TRBD2 (6 bases). Sequences were derived from PBMCs, sampled on the day of the yellow fever booster vaccination. This chain's CDR3 is CASSYRDSYTDTQYF. The CDR3 DNA is TGTGCCAGCAGTTACAGGGACTCCTACACAGATACGCAGTATTTT.